The entry below describes one T cell receptor (beta chain). The antigen it binds to is not known. No base qualities exist here, and no much larger clone lies one base off it. TCRbeta CDR3 regions were amplified from genomic DNA using the immunoSEQ Assay, a bias-controlled multiplex PCR. Regarding the original processing steps: The number of nucleated cells in each sample was estimated by amplification of reference gene primers within the assay. To quantify the absolute abundance of each unique TCRbeta CDR3 rearrangement, sequence reads were collapsed and filtered. For each sample, productive Simpson clonality was calculated as the square root of Simpson's diversity index across productive rearrangements. Entries here come from immuneACCESS through TCRdb and include only in-frame sequences with V and J called. Some clones fail to appear in such tables; in the studies checked, an unresolved V gene covers under half of the shortfall, and the cause of the remainder is unknown. That table gives V, J and clone size, and the DNA gave D and trimming. The sample table shows approximately 240,000 clones, and 80% to 85% are seen once. 3% of the sample is held by the ten biggest clonotypes.

Germline trimming amounts to 5 bases on V and 1 base on J, with 7 as the count of junction bases outside the gene matches. From a lookup of the germline V gene, CDR1 and CDR2 are SGHTA and FQGTGA. From the cysteine through the phenylalanine, the CDR3 covers 15 amino acids. CDR3 DNA only is kept here, 45 bases in frame from base 1. Samples from volunteer blood donors who had recovered from COVID-19 were contributed by a second Seattle source. Collaborating institutions collected whole blood in K2EDTA tubes following their own protocols. Collaborator samples were shipped for TCRbeta analysis as frozen whole blood, isolated PBMCs, or DNA extracted from either sample type. The data belong to a study of blood T cell repertoires in COVID-19 (dated by TCRdb to about 2020). Looking at the study overall: Samples from collaborators originated in the United States, Italy and Spain and spanned both the acute and convalescent phases of COVID-19. The prospective study material was composed of cDNA or gDNA derived from T cells, B-cell-depleted T cells, or PBMCs. The samples were drawn from two sources: the first 160 participants of the ongoing ImmuneRACE study, and fewer than 1,500 subjects contributed by 6 global collaborators. The repertoires were made available in a free public database intended to serve as a resource for research on the immune response to SARS-CoV-2. The dataset comprised deeply sampled blood TCRbeta repertoires from subjects exposed to, actively infected with, or recovered from COVID-19. Sample metadata almost always included a de-identified subject ID, COVID-19 status, age in years and sex. Where HLA class I and class II types were available, the types were taken from metadata supplied by the sample provider, not from assay-based typing. The paper as a whole reports these results and caveats: The quantity of clinical and demographic metadata differed by source and by participant and was supplied without curation.

The sequence links TRBV7-3 to TRBJ2-7, and 8 bases in between align with TRBD1. The TCR was taken from a woman younger than 45 who had recovered from COVID-19. The sample was peripheral blood. The DNA sequence is given as TGTGCCAGCAGCGACCCCGGGACAGGATCCTACGAGCAGTACTTC. It specifies CASSDPGTGSYEQYF.